This TCR beta chain originates from a study of T cell responses to AZD1222 COVID-19 vaccine. Study details: Second-dose intervals near 4 or 12 weeks were combined.

As regards this clone: Its antigen remains unknown.

Study results and caveats: Females made up more of the donors, who were largely white British, and clonal diversity may have come out too low. Seropositive AZD1222 recipients at baseline numbered only five or six. The reported proportion of spike-specific TCRs targeting unmutated variant regions was nearly half.

Assay: immunoSEQ multiplex PCR; the TCRdb copy retains only in-frame clones and omits some. The sample contains just over 80,000 clones, 75% to 90% of which appear only once. The ends were cut back, 6 bases at V and 3 bases at J, with 29 bases in the middle. The CDR3 spans 20 residues. Germline CDR1 and CDR2: MNHEY and SMNVEV (reference sequence). The chain uses TRBV27 and TRBJ2-2; a possible D gene is TRBD1 (6 bases). The sample in question was peripheral blood, obtained on day 0 of AZD1222 vaccination. The origin of this receptor is an adult in good health. The DNA of the CDR3 is TGTGCCAGCAGCTTAAGGCCCGGACAGTTTTTACCCCGGGACACCGGGGAGCTGTTTTTT. This sequence encodes CASSLRPGQFLPRDTGELFF.